This T cell receptor beta chain was captured by sequencing in a study of spatial heterogeneity in lung cancer. Background on the study: Each unique TCR and UMI combination was seen more than ten times on average in raw reads.

The study's findings and limits: TCRs found ubiquitously expanded in tumor appeared in blood more at resection than at follow-up.

This clonotype has a handful of counts. What it binds is unknown. The time point: sample taken at primary tumor resection. Tumor, nontumor lung or frozen PBMC supplied whole RNA that was sequenced unsorted. TCR cDNA molecules were tagged individually, and each one carried a unique molecular identifier. TCRdb itself ran the 5' RACE reads through MiXCR, one entry per CDR3 protein. This sample carries 85,000 to 100,000 distinct CDR3 sequences, approximately 12% of them seen once, and the ten largest clones take about two fifths. This CDR3 has 15 residues. V shed 5 bases and J shed 2 bases, with 14 bases lying between them. The germline V gene encodes CDR1 SEHNR and CDR2 FQNEAQ (reference sequence).

The material sequenced was PBMCs, taken at surgery. V and J are TRBV7-9 and TRBJ2-3; D remains ambiguous. The TCR comes from a male donor with early-stage non-small cell lung cancer. The CDR3 DNA is TGTGCCAGCAGCCAATTGCCCAGGAACACAGATACGCAGTATTTT. Translated: CASSQLPRNTDTQYF.